These 14 T cell receptor beta chains originate from one sample sequenced in a study of OX40 agonist ivuxolimab in advanced cancers. Sequencing was performed with immunoSEQ multiplex PCR; in TCRdb, only in-frame clones are kept and a portion is missing. In the table there are about 100,000 clones, 85% to 95% of which are singletons. The specimen was CD4+ or CD8+ T cells sorted from blood, collected in a trial of the OX40 agonist ivuxolimab. All receptors derive from an adult with an advanced solid tumor such as melanoma, head and neck, liver or kidney cancer.

The genes are TRBV11-3 and TRBJ1-2; D uncertain. Trimming stripped 5 bases from V and 1 base from J, with 11 bases between. CDR1 is SGHNT, CDR2 YENEEA, per germline. This CDR3 is built from 14 residues. The DNA for the CDR3 is TGTGCCAGCAGCCATCGACAAGATAACTATGGCTACACCTTC. It translates to CASSHRQDNYGYTF.

This sequence joins TRBV27 and TRBJ2-7; 7 nucleotides agree with TRBD1. Germline V gene sequence: CDR1 MNHEY, CDR2 SMNVEV (reference sequence). The V gene end was trimmed by 9 bases and the J gene end by 0 bases; junction bases not matched to a gene: 8. The CDR3 sequence is 14 residues long. The CDR3 sequence: CASPQGPDSYEQYF. DNA for the CDR3: TGTGCCAGTCCACAGGGGCCCGACTCCTACGAGCAGTACTTC.

This sequence joins TRBV19 and TRBJ2-5, with D maybe TRBD2 (5 bases). The CDR3 loop spans 16 amino acids. V lost 5 bases to trimming and J lost 2 bases, with 18 bases between them. CDR1 and CDR2 from the germline V gene are LNHDA and SQIVND (reference sequence). CDR3 region: CASSQTNMGSQETQYF. DNA for the CDR3: TGTGCCAGTAGTCAAACTAATATGGGGAGTCAAGAGACCCAGTACTTC.

The chain links TRBV15 to TRBJ2-3, with no clear D. Germline CDR1 and CDR2: LNHNV and YYDKDF (reference sequence). The CDR3 has 14 residues. Trimming left V 0 bases short and J 4 bases short, with 8 bases between. CDR3 residues: CATSRDRPPDTQYF. The CDR3 nucleotides read TGTGCCACCAGCAGAGATCGACCCCCAGATACGCAGTATTTT.

As concerns this clone: The same CDR3 arises from other DNA sequences in this sample as well. This chain uses TRBV30 with TRBJ1-5, with a weak D call TRBD1 (5 bases). CDR1 and CDR2 (germline): GTSNPN, SVGIG (reference sequence). With 3 bases removed from V and 0 bases from J, the gap between germline ends came to 24 bases. The length of the CDR3 is 19 residues. CDR3 protein: CAWSLNPRGGSYSNQPQHF. The CDR3 nucleotides are TGTGCCTGGAGCCTTAATCCCCGGGGGGGGAGCTATAGCAATCAGCCCCAGCATTTT. Complete variable domain (other parts from reference TRBV30 and TRBJ1-5): SQTIHQWPATLVQPVGSPLSLECTVEGTSNPNLYWYRQAAGRGLQLLFYSVGIGQISSEVPQNLSASRPQDRQFILSSKKLLLSDSGFYLCAWSLNPRGGSYSNQPQHFGDGTRLSIL.

The V and J genes are TRBV6-1 and TRBJ2-7; D not resolved. The CDR3 runs to 15 residues. Germline CDR1 reads MNHNS; CDR2 reads SASEGT. Trimming stripped 10 bases from V and 2 bases from J, with 21 bases between. As DNA, the CDR3 is TGTGCCACCCGTGAGGCGGCAGTTACGCCCTACGAGCAGTACTTC. This sequence encodes CATREAAVTPYEQYF.

The rearrangement uses TRBV10-3 and TRBJ2-3, with D hard to call. Germline V gene lookup returns CDR1 ENHRY and CDR2 SYGVKD. The ends were cut back, 4 bases at V and 0 bases at J, with 11 bases in the middle. The CDR3 totals 15 residues. The CDR3 loop reads CAISGPSPSTDTQYF. Here the CDR3 DNA reads TGTGCCATCAGTGGGCCCTCCCCCAGCACAGATACGCAGTATTTT.

Regarding this clone: The junction does not match germline at one end; this may be a read error. This chain links TRBV7-7 with TRBJ2-3, with D possibly matching TRBD2 (6 bases). This CDR3 has 15 residues. Germline CDR1 SSHAT, CDR2 FNYEAQ (reference sequence). CDR3 residues: CASSLGALGGDTQYF. The CDR3 DNA reads TGTGCTAGCAGCTTAGGTGCGCTCGGAGGGGATACGCAGTATTTT.

The V call is TRBV18, the J call TRBJ1-4; unclear D gene. The CDR3 runs 14 residues. Looked up from germline, CDR1 is KGHSH and CDR2 is LQKENI. Trimming stripped 4 bases from V and 7 bases from J, with 13 bases between. The CDR3 coding sequence is TGTGCCAGCTCACGCCAGGAAAGAAGTGAAAAACTGTTTTTT. Amino acids: CASSRQERSEKLFF.

The CDR3 region is CVEVEGAPINYGYTF. The CDR3 coding sequence is TGTGTAGAAGTGGAGGGGGCTCCTATTAACTATGGCTACACCTTC. The V gene is TRBV6-4, the J gene TRBJ1-2, with 7 bases lining up with TRBD1. CDR3 length: 15 amino acids. CDR1 and CDR2 (germline): MRHNA, SNTAGT.

The rearrangement uses TRBV5-4 and TRBJ2-7; 11 positions match TRBD1. The ends lost 4 bases at V and 6 bases at J; junction bases unmatched: 9. Germline CDR1 and CDR2: SGHNT and YYREEE (reference sequence). The CDR3 is 15 amino acids. DNA of the CDR3: TGTGCCAGCAGCCCACCGGACAGGGGGCCCCTCGAGCAGTACTTC. Residues: CASSPPDRGPLEQYF. Supplemented by reference TRBV5-4 and TRBJ2-7, the full variable domain reads ETGVTQSPTHLIKTRGQQVTLRCSSQSGHNTVSWYQQALGQGPQFIFQYYREEENGRGNFPPRFSGLQFPNYSSELNVNALELDDSALYLCASSPPDRGPLEQYFGPGTRLTVT.

CDR3 in amino acids: CASSPRWGAGVGGELFF. The CDR3 DNA reads TGTGCCAGCAGTCCTAGATGGGGAGCGGGAGTTGGCGGGGAGCTGTTTTTT. The chain links TRBV25-1 to TRBJ2-2, with 8 nucleotides matching TRBD2. The J segment lost 7 bases and the V segment lost 5 bases, leaving 15 bases of the junction unmatched. The CDR3 runs to 17 residues. CDR1 MGHDK and CDR2 SYGVNS come from the germline V gene.

This chain joins TRBV5-6 and TRBJ1-5, with unresolved D. The CDR3 is 16 amino acids. Germline CDR1 and CDR2: SGHDT and YYEEEE. V lost 1 base and J lost 0, with 11 bases in between. The CDR3 nucleotides read TGTGCCAGCAGCTTGTTTTGGACTGGTAGCAATCAGCCCCAGCATTTT. Translating gives CASSLFWTGSNQPQHF.

The CDR3 coding sequence is TGTGCCTGGAGTCAGGGTATTATCACCGGGGAGCTGTTTTTT. Translated: CAWSQGIITGELFF. V and J are TRBV30 and TRBJ2-2; D is perhaps TRBD1 (5 bases). CDR3 size: 14 residues. The germline V gene has CDR1 GTSNPN and CDR2 SVGIG (reference sequence). Trimming took off 2 bases at V and 4 bases at J, with 11 bases between the two ends.